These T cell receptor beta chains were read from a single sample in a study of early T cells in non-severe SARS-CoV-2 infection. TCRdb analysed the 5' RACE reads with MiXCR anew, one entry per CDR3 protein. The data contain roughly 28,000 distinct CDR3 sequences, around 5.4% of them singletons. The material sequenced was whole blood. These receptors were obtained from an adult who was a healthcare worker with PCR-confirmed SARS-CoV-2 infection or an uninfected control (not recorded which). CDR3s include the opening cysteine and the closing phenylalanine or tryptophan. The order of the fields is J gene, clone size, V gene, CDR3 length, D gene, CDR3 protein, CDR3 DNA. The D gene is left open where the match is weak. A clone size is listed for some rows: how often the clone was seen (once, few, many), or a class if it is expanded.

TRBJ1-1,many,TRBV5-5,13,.,CASSFAGNTEAFF,TGTGCCAGCAGCTTTGCCGGTAACACTGAAGCTTTCTTT
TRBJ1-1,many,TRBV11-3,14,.,CASSFTGWGTEAFF,TGTGCCAGCAGCTTCACAGGGTGGGGAACTGAAGCTTTCTTT
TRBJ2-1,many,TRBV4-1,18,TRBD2,CASSQDTAGKRFYNEQFF,TGCGCCAGCAGCCAAGATACAGCGGGAAAGCGTTTCTACAATGAGCAGTTCTTC
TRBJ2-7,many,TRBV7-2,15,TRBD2,CASSPGTSEIDEQYF,TGTGCCAGCAGCCCCGGGACTAGCGAAATCGACGAGCAGTACTTC
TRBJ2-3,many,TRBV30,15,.,CAWSSAEFTTDTQYF,TGTGCCTGGAGTTCTGCGGAGTTTACCACAGATACGCAGTATTTT
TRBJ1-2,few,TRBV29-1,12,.,CSVDLGDYGYTF,TGCAGCGTTGATTTGGGGGACTATGGCTACACCTTC
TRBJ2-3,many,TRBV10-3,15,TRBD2,CAISAQAGGTDTQYF,TGTGCCATCAGTGCCCAAGCGGGGGGCACAGATACGCAGTATTTT
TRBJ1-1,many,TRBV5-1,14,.,CASSLGGTDTEAFF,TGCGCCAGCAGCTTGGGGGGCACGGACACTGAAGCTTTCTTT
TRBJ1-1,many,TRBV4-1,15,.,CASSQVTGARAEAFF,TGCGCCAGCAGCCAGGTGACGGGGGCGCGGGCTGAAGCTTTCTTT
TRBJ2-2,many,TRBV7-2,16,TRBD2,CASSRVSGENTGELFF,TGTGCCAGCAGCCGGGTTAGCGGGGAAAACACCGGGGAGCTGTTTTTT
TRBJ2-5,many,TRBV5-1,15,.,CASSLSLGLQETQYF,TGCGCCAGCAGCTTGAGTCTAGGACTTCAAGAGACCCAGTACTTC
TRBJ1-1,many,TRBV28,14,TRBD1,CASSHPTGHVEAFF,TGTGCCAGCAGTCACCCGACAGGGCACGTTGAAGCTTTCTTT
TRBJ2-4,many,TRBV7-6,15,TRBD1,CASSPDRGAKNIQYF,TGTGCCAGCAGCCCCGACAGGGGGGCCAAAAACATTCAGTACTTC
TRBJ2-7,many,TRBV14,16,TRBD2,CASSLRTSGSSYEQYF,TGTGCCAGCAGCCTCCGGACTAGCGGGAGCTCCTACGAGCAGTACTTC
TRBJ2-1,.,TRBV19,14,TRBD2,CASSTSGSGNEQFF,TGTGCCAGTAGTACCAGCGGGAGTGGTAATGAGCAGTTCTTC
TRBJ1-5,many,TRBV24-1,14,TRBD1,CATGQGQSDQPQHF,TGTGCCACCGGACAGGGGCAGAGTGATCAGCCCCAGCATTTT
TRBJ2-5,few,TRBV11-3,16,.,CASSLEGTPYQETQYF,TGTGCCAGCAGCTTAGAAGGGACCCCGTACCAAGAGACCCAGTACTTC
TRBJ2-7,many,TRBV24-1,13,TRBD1,CATSEGTEYEQYF,TGTGCCACCAGTGAGGGGACAGAATACGAGCAGTACTTC